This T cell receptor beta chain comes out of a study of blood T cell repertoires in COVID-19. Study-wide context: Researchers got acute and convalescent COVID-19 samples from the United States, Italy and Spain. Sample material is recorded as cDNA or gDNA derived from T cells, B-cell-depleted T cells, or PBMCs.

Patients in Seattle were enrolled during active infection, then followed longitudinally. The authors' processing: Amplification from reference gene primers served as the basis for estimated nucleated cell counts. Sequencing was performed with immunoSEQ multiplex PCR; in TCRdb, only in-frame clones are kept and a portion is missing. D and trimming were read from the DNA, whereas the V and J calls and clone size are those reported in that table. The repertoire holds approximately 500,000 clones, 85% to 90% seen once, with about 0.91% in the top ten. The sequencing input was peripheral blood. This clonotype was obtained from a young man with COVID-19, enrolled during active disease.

Here the CDR3 DNA reads TGTGCCAGCATCGGGACTAGCGGGAAACAAGAGACCCAGTACTTC. This encodes CASIGTSGKQETQYF. This chain links TRBV2 with TRBJ2-5, with 13 bases that match TRBD2. The CDR3 is made up of 15 amino acids. V gave up 7 bases and J gave up 2 bases; unmatched junction bases: 4. Germline CDR1 is SNHLY and CDR2 is FYNNEI.